The entry below describes one TCR beta chain. The data originate from a study of T-cell memory formation after mild COVID-19. Sample barcodes and UMIs were carried by the TCR alpha and TCR beta cDNA libraries that 5'RACE generated with constant-segment primers. TCRdb independently ran MiXCR on the 5' RACE reads; one entry per CDR3 protein. The sample has approximately 100,000 distinct CDR3 sequences, around 25% seen once. V was pared by 3 bases and J by 0 bases, with 9 bases between. Germline values: CDR1 LGHNA, CDR2 YSLEER. The CDR3 loop spans 15 amino acids. The J gene is TRBJ2-1, the V gene TRBV4-3; unclear D gene. The material sequenced was PBMCs or a T cell subset sorted from them (not recorded which). The sequence was obtained from a man between 18 and 35 years old who had mild COVID-19 (a few samples of this study predate the infection). Cell type and time point are not known. In DNA form, the CDR3 reads TGCGCCAGCAGCCAGGGTCAGAGCTCCTACAATGAGCAGTTCTTC. Its translation is CASSQGQSSYNEQFF.